These 22 T cell receptor beta chains were all obtained from the same sample, sequenced in a study of monozygotic twins with cystic fibrosis. Method: immunoSEQ multiplex PCR; TCRdb's copy keeps in-frame clones and lacks some. The table shows roughly 13,000 clones, with around 91% occurring only once. The sample comprised blood. The receptors originated from a boy between 5 and 17 years old with cystic fibrosis.

The rearrangement joins TRBV4-2 to TRBJ2-1, with 14 bases fitting TRBD2. CDR1 is LGHNA, CDR2 YNFKEQ, per germline. The CDR3 runs to 20 residues. V was pared by 1 base and J by 0 bases, with 8 bases of the junction left unmatched. The CDR3 DNA sequence: TGTGCCAGCAGCCAAGTGGGGACTAGCGGGAGATCAAGCTCCTACAATGAGCAGTTCTTC. This gives the protein CASSQVGTSGRSSSYNEQFF.

The chain uses TRBV7-2 and TRBJ2-1, with 7 bases that match TRBD2. Germline loops: CDR1 SGHTA, CDR2 FQGNSA. The CDR3 extends over 15 amino acids. The ends lost 8 bases at V and 4 bases at J; junction bases unmatched: 11. This chain's CDR3 is CASRGRLALYNEQFF. The CDR3 DNA sequence: TGTGCCAGCCGGGGGAGACTAGCTCTATACAATGAGCAGTTCTTC. The full variable domain, completed using reference TRBV7-2 and TRBJ2-1, is GAGVSQSPSNKVTEKGKDVELRCDPISGHTALYWYRQSLGQGLEFLIYFQGNSAPDKSGLPSDRFSAERTGGSVSTLTIQRTQQEDSAVYLCASRGRLALYNEQFFGPGTRLTVL.

The rearrangement links TRBV30 to TRBJ1-3; D not resolved. CDR1 is GTSNPN and CDR2 is SVGIG in the germline V gene (reference sequence). V lost 0 bases to trimming and J lost 2 bases, with 5 bases between them. The CDR3 covers 13 residues. Written as DNA, the CDR3 is TGTGCCTGGAGTGTGGGTACTGGAAACACCATATATTTT. Its protein is CAWSVGTGNTIYF.

The rearrangement links TRBV7-2 to TRBJ2-3; maybe TRBD2 (6 bases). The germline V gene encodes CDR1 SGHTA and CDR2 FQGNSA. The CDR3 has 17 amino acids. With 1 base removed from V and 0 bases from J, the gap between germline ends came to 14 bases. CDR3 coding DNA: TGTGCCAGCAGCTTAGGGGTGGGAGGCCGAAGCACAGATACGCAGTATTTT. Its translation: CASSLGVGGRSTDTQYF.

The rearrangement joins TRBV15 to TRBJ1-5; D possibly corresponds to TRBD1 (6 bases). The length of the CDR3 is 16 residues. Trimming removed 3 bases from V and 7 bases from J, with 19 bases in between. CDR1 is LNHNV, CDR2 YYDKDF, per germline (reference sequence). CDR3 sequence (DNA): TGTGCCACCAGCAGTCGTCGGGTACAGGGTTGGCAGCCCCAGCATTTT. Translated, it gives CATSSRRVQGWQPQHF.

This chain uses TRBV6-5 with TRBJ1-2; maybe TRBD1 (5 bases). From germline, CDR1 is MNHEY and CDR2 SVGAGI. CDR3 length: 14 amino acids. The V end lost 2 bases, the J end lost 2 bases, and 9 bases lay between the germline ends. This CDR3 is CASSYLGLNYGYTF. The CDR3 bases are TGTGCCAGCAGTTACCTGGGACTGAACTATGGCTACACCTTC.

The genes are TRBV11-2 and TRBJ1-1; D is perhaps TRBD1 (5 bases). The CDR3 sequence is 13 residues long. CDR1 and CDR2 from the germline V gene are SGHAT and FQNNGV. V was clipped by 5 bases and J by 9 bases, with 16 bases between them. The CDR3 coding sequence is TGTGCCAGCAGCCCAATCCGTCAGGGCAAAGCTTTCTTT. Amino acid sequence: CASSPIRQGKAFF.

In DNA form, the CDR3 reads TGTGCCAGCTCACCCGCCGGGACTAGCTCCTACAATGAGCAGTTCTTC. Its protein product is CASSPAGTSSYNEQFF. The rearrangement links TRBV18 to TRBJ2-1; 8 bases line up with TRBD2. The germline V gene encodes CDR1 KGHSH and CDR2 LQKENI. Trimming cost V 3 bases and J 0 bases; bases outside gene matches: 4. The CDR3 has 16 residues.

The chain has TRBV7-6 and TRBJ1-5, with D unclear. From germline, CDR1 is SGHVS and CDR2 FNYEAQ. The CDR3 length is 15 residues. The ends were cut back, 1 base at V and 0 bases at J, with 7 bases in the middle. CDR3 DNA sequence: TGTGCCAGCAGCTTAGAGCCTTATAGCAATCAGCCCCAGCATTTT. Amino acid sequence: CASSLEPYSNQPQHF.

The V call is TRBV6-6, the J call TRBJ1-2; unclear D gene. Deletions cut 1 base from V and 7 bases from J, with 10 bases between. The CDR3 runs 13 residues. Germline V gene lookup returns CDR1 MNHNY and CDR2 SVGAGI (reference sequence). The CDR3 spells CASSYFSSRGYTF. The CDR3 DNA reads as TGTGCCAGCAGTTACTTTAGCAGTCGTGGCTACACCTTC.

V gene TRBV28 combines with J gene TRBJ1-5; 7 bases are a match to TRBD1. V lost 3 bases and J lost 0; bases outside the gene matches: 8. The CDR3 runs to 17 residues. CDR1 and CDR2 (germline): MDHEN, SYDVKM. The CDR3 bases are TGTGCCAGCAGTTTCCCGGGACAGTTTCTTAGCAATCAGCCCCAGCATTTT. This gives the protein CASSFPGQFLSNQPQHF.

J is TRBJ2-3 and V is TRBV30; 7 bases are shared with TRBD1. The germline V gene has CDR1 GTSNPN and CDR2 SVGIG (reference sequence). CDR3 length: 15 amino acids. The CDR3 protein is CGALPSRGLTDTQYF. The CDR3 nucleotides are TGTGGCGCCCTTCCTTCCAGGGGGTTAACAGATACGCAGTATTTT.

The chain carries TRBV5-1 and TRBJ1-1; no definite D call. There are 13 residues in the CDR3. The V gene lost 4 bases and the J gene lost 2 bases, with 9 bases spanning the gap. CDR1 is SGHRS, CDR2 YFSETQ, per germline. CDR3 nucleotide sequence: TGCGCCAGCAGCAGGACCGATAACACTGAAGCTTTCTTT. Encoded protein: CASSRTDNTEAFF.

CDR3: CASSSANRDKQFF. The DNA of the CDR3 is TGTGCCAGCAGCTCCGCAAACCGGGACAAGCAGTTCTTC. The chain recombines TRBV13 with TRBJ2-1; D is perhaps TRBD1 (6 bases). CDR1 PRHDT and CDR2 FYEKMQ come from the germline V gene (reference sequence). The CDR3 is made up of 13 amino acids. V lost 4 bases, J lost 11 bases, and 15 bases lay in between.

The chain combines TRBV29-1 with TRBJ2-7, with 9 bases aligning to TRBD2. J lost 1 base, V lost 2 bases, and 3 bases had no gene match. The CDR3 runs to 14 residues. The V gene's germline CDR1 is SQVTM and CDR2 ANQGSEA. The CDR3 is CSVELAGPSYEQYF. As DNA, the CDR3 is TGCAGCGTTGAACTAGCGGGACCTTCCTACGAGCAGTACTTC.

The chain links TRBV9 to TRBJ2-7; 14 nucleotides match TRBD2. Germline trimming cut 0 bases from V and 2 bases from J; bases unmatched to any gene: 16. Germline assignment: CDR1 SGDLS and CDR2 YYNGEE. This CDR3 comprises 21 residues. The CDR3 nucleotides read TGTGCCAGCAGCGTAGTTCGGAAGGGGACTAGCGGGAGCCCAGGTCCCTACGAGCAGTACTTC. It yields the protein CASSVVRKGTSGSPGPYEQYF.

The gene calls are TRBV10-2 and TRBJ2-3; tentative D call: TRBD2 (5 bases). Germline-derived CDR1 and CDR2 are WSHSY and SAAADI. CDR3 length: 14 amino acids. V gave up 0 bases and J gave up 1 base, with 5 bases separating them. CDR3 sequence: CASSESSGTDTQYF. In nucleotides, the CDR3 is TGCGCCAGCAGTGAGTCTAGCGGCACAGATACGCAGTATTTT.

This chain links TRBV2 with TRBJ2-7, with 10 bases lining up with TRBD1. After removal of 3 bases from V and 4 bases from J, the junction contained 3 bases not matched to a gene. The CDR3 has 14 residues. Per germline, CDR1 SNHLY and CDR2 FYNNEI. The CDR3 region has the DNA TGTGCCAGCAGTGAGTTGGGACAGGGGTACGAGCAGTACTTC. This encodes CASSELGQGYEQYF. The whole variable domain, remainder taken from reference TRBV2 and TRBJ2-7, is EPEVTQTPSHQVTQMGQEVILRCVPISNHLYFYWYRQILGQKVEFLVSFYNNEISEKSEIFDDQFSVERPDGSNFTLKIRSTKLEDSAMYFCASSELGQGYEQYFGPGTRLTVT.

The chain combines TRBV30 with TRBJ2-2; D is unresolved. CDR1 GTSNPN and CDR2 SVGIG come from the germline V gene (reference sequence). CDR3 length: 15 amino acids. V was trimmed by 1 base and J by 0 bases, leaving 9 bases between them. CDR3 nucleotide sequence: TGTGCCTGGAGTGATCCATACGCGAACACCGGGGAGCTGTTTTTT. It codes for CAWSDPYANTGELFF.

CDR3 protein: CASSPGQTGEGEQYF. CDR3 coding DNA: TGTGCCAGCTCACCAGGGCAGACAGGGGAGGGCGAGCAGTACTTC. This sequence joins TRBV18 and TRBJ2-7, with D perhaps TRBD1 (8 bases). The CDR3 has 15 amino acids. Trimming left V 2 bases short and J 6 bases short, with 17 bases between. CDR1 and CDR2 from the germline V gene are KGHSH and LQKENI. Full variable domain (remainder filled in from reference TRBV18 and TRBJ2-7): NAGVMQNPRHLVRRRGQEARLRCSPMKGHSHVYWYRQLPEEGLKFMVYLQKENIIDESGMPKERFSAEFPKEGPSILRIQQVVRGDSAAYFCASSPGQTGEGEQYFGPGTRLTVT.

This chain's CDR3 is CASSNSRGGYTF. The CDR3 nucleotides are TGTGCCAGCAGCAACAGTCGAGGTGGCTACACCTTC. This chain links TRBV2 with TRBJ1-2; D remains unclear. Germline CDR1 and CDR2: SNHLY and FYNNEI. V was pared by 6 bases and J by 7 bases, with 12 bases between. The CDR3 length is 12 residues.

V gene TRBV7-9 combines with J gene TRBJ2-3; weak D call: TRBD2 (6 bases). The V gene lost 1 base and the J gene lost 2 bases, with 10 bases spanning the gap. Looked up from germline, CDR1 is SEHNR and CDR2 is FQNEAQ (reference sequence). There are 15 residues in the CDR3. The chain's CDR3 is CASSLVAGPTDTQYF. CDR3 nucleotide sequence: TGTGCCAGCAGCTTAGTTGCGGGACCCACAGATACGCAGTATTTT.